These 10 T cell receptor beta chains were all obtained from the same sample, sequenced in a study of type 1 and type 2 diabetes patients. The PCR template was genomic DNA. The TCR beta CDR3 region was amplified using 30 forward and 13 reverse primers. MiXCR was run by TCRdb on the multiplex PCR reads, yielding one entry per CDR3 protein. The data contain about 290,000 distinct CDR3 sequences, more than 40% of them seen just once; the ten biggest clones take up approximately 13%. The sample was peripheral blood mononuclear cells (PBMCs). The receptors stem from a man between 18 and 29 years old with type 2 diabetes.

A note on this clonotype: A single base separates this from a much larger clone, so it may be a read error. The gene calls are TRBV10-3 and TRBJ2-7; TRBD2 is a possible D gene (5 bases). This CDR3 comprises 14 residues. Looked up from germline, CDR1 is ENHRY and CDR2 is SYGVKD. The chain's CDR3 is CASSYSTDSYEQCF. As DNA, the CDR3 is TGTGCCAGCAGTTACTCGACGGACTCCTACGAGCAGTGCTTC.

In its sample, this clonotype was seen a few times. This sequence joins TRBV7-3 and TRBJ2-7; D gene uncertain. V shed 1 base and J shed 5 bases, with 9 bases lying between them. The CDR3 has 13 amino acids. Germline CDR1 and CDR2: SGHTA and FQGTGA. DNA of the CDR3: TGTGCCAGCAGCTTAATTGTCGGAGACGAGCAGTACTTC. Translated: CASSLIVGDEQYF.

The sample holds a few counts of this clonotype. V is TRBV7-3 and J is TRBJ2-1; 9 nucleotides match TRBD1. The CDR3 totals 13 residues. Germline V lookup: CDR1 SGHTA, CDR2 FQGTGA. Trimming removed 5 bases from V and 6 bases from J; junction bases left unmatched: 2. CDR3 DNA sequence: TGTGCCAGCAGCCTGGACAGGGGCAATGAGCAGTTCTTC. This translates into CASSLDRGNEQFF.

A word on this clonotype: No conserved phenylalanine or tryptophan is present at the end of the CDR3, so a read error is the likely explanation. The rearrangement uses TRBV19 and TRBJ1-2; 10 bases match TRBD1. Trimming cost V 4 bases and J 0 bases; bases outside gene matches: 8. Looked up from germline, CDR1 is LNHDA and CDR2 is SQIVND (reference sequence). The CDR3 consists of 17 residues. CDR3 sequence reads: CASSTVDRGRANYGYTL. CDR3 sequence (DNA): TGTGCCAGTAGTACCGTTGACAGGGGGCGAGCTAACTATGGCTACACCTTA.

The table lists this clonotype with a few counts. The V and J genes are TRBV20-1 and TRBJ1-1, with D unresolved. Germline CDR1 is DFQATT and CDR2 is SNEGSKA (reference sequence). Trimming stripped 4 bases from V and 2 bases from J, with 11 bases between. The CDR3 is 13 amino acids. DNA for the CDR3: TGCAGTGCTATCCAAGGGTCAAACACTGAAGCTTTCTTT. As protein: CSAIQGSNTEAFF.

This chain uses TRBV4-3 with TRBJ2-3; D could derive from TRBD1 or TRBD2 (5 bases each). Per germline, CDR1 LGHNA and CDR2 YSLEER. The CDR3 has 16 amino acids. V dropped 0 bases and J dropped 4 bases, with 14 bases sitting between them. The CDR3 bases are TGCGCCAGCAGCCAAGAGGGTTATCTGGGGGCAGATACGCAGTATTTT. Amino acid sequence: CASSQEGYLGADTQYF.

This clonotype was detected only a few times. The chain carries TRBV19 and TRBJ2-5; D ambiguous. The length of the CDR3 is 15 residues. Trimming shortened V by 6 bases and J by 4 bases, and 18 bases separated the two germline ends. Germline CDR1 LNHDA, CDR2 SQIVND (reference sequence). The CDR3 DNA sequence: TGTGCCAGTAGCCCACGACTGGTGTCTGGAGAGACCCAGTACTTC. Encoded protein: CASSPRLVSGETQYF.

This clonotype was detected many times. The DNA for the CDR3 is TGTGCCAGCAGCGCCCTAGCGGGGGGGTATGAGACCCAGTACTTC. This gives the protein CASSALAGGYETQYF. The rearrangement joins TRBV7-3 to TRBJ2-5, with TRBD2 identical over 12 bases. The CDR3 is made up of 15 amino acids. Germline CDR1 SGHTA, CDR2 FQGTGA. V shed 5 bases, J shed 5 bases, and the junction held 6 bases outside the gene matches.

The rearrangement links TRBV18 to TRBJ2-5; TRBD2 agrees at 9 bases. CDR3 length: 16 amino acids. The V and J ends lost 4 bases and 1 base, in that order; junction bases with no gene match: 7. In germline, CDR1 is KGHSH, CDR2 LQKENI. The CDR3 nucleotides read TGTGCCAGCTCACAATTGAGCGGGGGGCCCCAAGAGACCCAGTACTTC. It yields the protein CASSQLSGGPQETQYF.

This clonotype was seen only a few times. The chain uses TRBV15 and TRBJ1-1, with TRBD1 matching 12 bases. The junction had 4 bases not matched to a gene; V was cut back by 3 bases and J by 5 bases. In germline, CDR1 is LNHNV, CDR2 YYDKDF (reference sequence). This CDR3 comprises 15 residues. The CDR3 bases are TGTGCCACCAGCAGTGGGGACAGGGGGCGGACTGAAGCTTTCTTT. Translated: CATSSGDRGRTEAFF.